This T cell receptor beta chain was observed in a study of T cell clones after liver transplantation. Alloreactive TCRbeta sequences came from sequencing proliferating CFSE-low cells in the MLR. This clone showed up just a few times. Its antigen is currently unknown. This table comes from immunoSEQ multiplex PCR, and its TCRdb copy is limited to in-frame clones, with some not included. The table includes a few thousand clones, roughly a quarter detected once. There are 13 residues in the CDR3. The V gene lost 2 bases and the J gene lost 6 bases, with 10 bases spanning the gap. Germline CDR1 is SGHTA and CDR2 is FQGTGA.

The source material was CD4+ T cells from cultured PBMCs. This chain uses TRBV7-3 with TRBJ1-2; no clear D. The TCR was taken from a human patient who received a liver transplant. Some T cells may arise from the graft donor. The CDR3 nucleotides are TGTGCCAGCAGCTTAGAGGAGGGTCATGGCTACACCTTC. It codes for CASSLEEGHGYTF.